This T cell receptor (beta chain) was identified during a study of response to subunit inactivated influenza vaccine (dated by TCRdb to the late 2010s). For the wider study: To follow how T cells responded to a trivalent subunit inactivated influenza vaccine, the researchers relied on deep quantitative profiling of the T cell receptor repertoire.

The paper's findings and limits, for the study overall: It was suggested by the authors that each seasonal influenza vaccination may recruit only a limited number of new T cells.

Libraries were prepared through RT-PCR. The reads were generated on an Illumina HiSeq 2500. TCRdb reprocessed the public reads (quality trimming at Q25 with fastp, clone calling with MiXCR) and kept in-frame beta chains. Each record represents a unique CDR3 protein, reported with the most common genes and DNA among its rows. Recorded for this sample are about 170,000 distinct CDR3 sequences; about 12% of them occurred a single time. Less than 30% of the sample is taken by the ten largest. This clonotype occurred a few times. Which antigen it targets is not known. Base-call qualities are not available, and no considerably larger clone is one nucleotide away. The CDR3 numbers 13 residues from cysteine through phenylalanine. Only the CDR3 part of the read is kept: 39 bases, read in frame from the first base. CDR1 and CDR2 were assigned from the germline V gene as SGDLS and YYNGEE. V gives up 4 bases and J gives up 4 bases, and the segment between their germline ends measures 12 bases.

These data were also filed under a second study, of T cells expressing NK-cell markers. Looking at the second paper: TCR beta cDNA libraries were made by 5'RACE template switching that added a universal primer site and unique molecular identifiers. About 8 donors provided sorted CD3+CD56+NKG2C+, CD3+CD56+NKG2C- and CD3+CD56-NKG2C+ T-cell subsets, whose TCR beta-chain repertoires were profiled. Among the eight sequenced donors, only one was HCMV-seronegative, while the other seven were HCMV-seropositive. To restrict sorting to alphabetaTCR-expressing T cells, an anti-gammadeltaTCR antibody was added in several experiments. In several donors, the dominant CD3+CD56+NKG2C+ clonotypes were among the top 10 CD8+ clonotypes and accounted for about 1.0-7.5% of CD8+ T cells. Those dominant clonotypes were again the most abundant among CD3+CD56-NKG2C+ cells in four donors, at roughly 25-65%. Whether the expanded NKG2C-expressing T cell clones were specific for HCMV antigens was left unclear. The eight sequenced donors were randomly selected healthy volunteers, three men and five women. A commercial ELISA kit detecting HCMV-specific IgG in serum was used to determine HCMV serostatus. Peripheral blood mononuclear cells were isolated from blood by Ficoll density gradient centrifugation. CD4+ and CD8+ T cells were isolated from PBMC by magnetic immunoseparation with Miltenyi isolation kits. Synthesis of cDNA was primed from the TCR beta constant segment and was followed by two consecutive PCR amplification steps. Sequencing of the libraries produced 2 x 150 bp reads on Illumina HiSeq 2000/2500, MiSeq or NextSeq. Reads were demultiplexed and grouped by UMI with MIGEC, and clonotypes were assembled and quantified with MiTCR. To remove erroneous sequences, TCR cDNA sequences were retained only when supported by two or more reads. The tcR package was used for downstream repertoire analysis, and clonotypes were matched across fractions by CDR3 nucleotide sequence plus V segment. VDJmatch was used to annotate antigen specificity against VDJdb, with one amino acid substitution in CDR3 permitted.

The TCR sequence derives from a man over 45 who received an inactivated influenza vaccine. Donor details come from another sample of the same person, matched by shared clones. The input for sequencing was CD8+ T cells sorted from PBMCs, taken about 13 days after vaccination. The chain links TRBV9 with TRBJ2-7, with the D gene not clear enough to name. The CDR3 has the sequence CASSPIVGYEQYF. The DNA sequence is TGTGCCAGCAGCCCAATAGTGGGATACGAGCAGTACTTC.